This entry is about one T cell receptor (beta chain). The entry originates in a study of blood T cell repertoires in COVID-19. Study as a whole: Specimens from acute and convalescent COVID-19 originated in the United States, Italy and Spain. Nucleic acid was either cDNA or gDNA, and it came from T cells, B-cell-depleted T cells, or PBMCs.

In the original workflow: The authors estimated nucleated cell counts from reference gene primer amplification. The repertoire was sequenced with immunoSEQ multiplex PCR; TCRdb's copy has only in-frame clones and lacks some. D and trimming were read from the DNA, whereas the V and J calls and clone size are those reported in that table. Among 150,000 to 200,000 clones listed, around 87% were seen once. V lost 4 bases, J lost 5 bases, and 12 bases stayed unmatched. Per germline, CDR1 MNHEY and CDR2 SVGAGI. The CDR3 is 16 amino acids. The origin of this receptor is a woman between 18 and 29 years old who had recovered from COVID-19. Input material: peripheral blood. This chain joins TRBV6-5 and TRBJ1-1, with TRBD1 matching over 8 bases. This CDR3 is CASSFTRTGRGTEAFF. The CDR3, as DNA: TGTGCCAGCAGTTTCACCCGGACAGGGAGAGGTACTGAAGCTTTCTTT.